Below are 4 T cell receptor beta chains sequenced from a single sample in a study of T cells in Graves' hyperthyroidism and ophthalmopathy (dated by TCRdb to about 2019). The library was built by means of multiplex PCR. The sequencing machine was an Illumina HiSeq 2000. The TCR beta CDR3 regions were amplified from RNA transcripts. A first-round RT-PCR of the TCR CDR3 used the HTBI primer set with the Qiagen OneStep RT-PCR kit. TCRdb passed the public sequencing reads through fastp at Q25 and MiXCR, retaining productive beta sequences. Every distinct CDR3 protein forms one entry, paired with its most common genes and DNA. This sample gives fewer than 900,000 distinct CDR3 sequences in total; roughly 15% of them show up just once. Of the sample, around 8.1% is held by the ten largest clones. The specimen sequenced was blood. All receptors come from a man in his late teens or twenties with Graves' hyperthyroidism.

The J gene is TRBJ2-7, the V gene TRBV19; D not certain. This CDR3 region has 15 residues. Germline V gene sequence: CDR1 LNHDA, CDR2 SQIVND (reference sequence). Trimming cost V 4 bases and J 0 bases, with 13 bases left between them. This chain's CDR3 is CASSNRLVSSYEQYF. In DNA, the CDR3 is TGTGCCAGTAGTAACCGTCTGGTGAGCTCCTACGAGCAGTACTTC.

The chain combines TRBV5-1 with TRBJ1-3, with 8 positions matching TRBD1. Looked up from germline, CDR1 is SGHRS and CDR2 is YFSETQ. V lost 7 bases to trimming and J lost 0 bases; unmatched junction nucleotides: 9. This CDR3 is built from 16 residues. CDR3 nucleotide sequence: TGCGCCAGCGCCCCTGGACAGGGTCTCTCTGGAAACACCATATATTTT. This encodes CASAPGQGLSGNTIYF.

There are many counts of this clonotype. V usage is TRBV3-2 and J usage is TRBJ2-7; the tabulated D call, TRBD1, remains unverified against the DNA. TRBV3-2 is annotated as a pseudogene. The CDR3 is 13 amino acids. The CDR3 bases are TGTGCCAGCCCTCGGACAGGGGGCTACGAGCAGTACTTC. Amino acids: CASPRTGGYEQYF.

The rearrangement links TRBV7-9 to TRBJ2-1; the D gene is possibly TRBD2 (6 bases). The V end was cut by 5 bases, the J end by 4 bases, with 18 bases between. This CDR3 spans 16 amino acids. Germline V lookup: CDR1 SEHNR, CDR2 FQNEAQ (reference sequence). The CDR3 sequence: CASSPGGATGYNEQFF. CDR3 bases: TGTGCCAGCAGCCCCGGAGGGGCGACGGGGTACAATGAGCAGTTCTTC.